This T cell receptor beta chain comes out of a study of blood T cell repertoires in COVID-19. Study as a whole: In each case, the material was cDNA or gDNA derived from T cells, B-cell-depleted T cells, or PBMCs.

In the original workflow: Estimates of nucleated cell counts were drawn from the amplification of reference gene primers. The method was immunoSEQ multiplex PCR; TCRdb's version includes in-frame clones alone and lacks a portion of them. V, J and clone size were drawn from that table, and D and trimming were deduced from the DNA. The table shows 98,000 or so clones, with roughly 82% occurring only once. The CDR3 totals 13 residues. Germline values: CDR1 SGHNT, CDR2 YYREEE (reference sequence). With 1 base removed from V and 2 bases from J, the gap between germline ends came to 7 bases. The TCR sequence derives from a man aged 55 to 70 with acute or convalescent COVID-19. Sequencing was done on a sample of peripheral blood. This chain uses TRBV5-4 with TRBJ2-7; D is possibly TRBD2 (5 bases). The CDR3 DNA follows: TGTGCCAGCAGCTTGCAGGAGGCCTACGAGCAGTACTTC. Its protein is CASSLQEAYEQYF.